Presented here are 18 T cell receptor beta chains from one specimen sequenced in a study of shared clonotypes between healthy human individuals. The table came from immunoSEQ multiplex PCR; TCRdb's copy has only in-frame clones and leaves some out. Among some 2,000,000 clones listed, 85% to 95% were seen once. The source material was naive CD4+ T cells sorted from blood. Subset described: CD45RA+ positively selected. These receptors were taken from a man younger than 30 in good health.

The V call is TRBV29-1, the J call TRBJ1-1, with a weak D call TRBD1 (5 bases). From germline, CDR1 is SQVTM and CDR2 ANQGSEA. The CDR3 runs to 11 residues. V lost 7 bases and J 1 base, leaving 7 bases between the germline ends. Here the CDR3 reads CSAGQNTEAFF. CDR3 nucleotides: TGCAGCGCCGGACAGAACACTGAAGCTTTCTTT. The full variable domain, completed using reference TRBV29-1 and TRBJ1-1, is SAVISQKPSRDICQRGTSLTIQCQVDSQVTMMFWYRQQPGQSLTLIATANQGSEATYESGFVIDKFPISRPNLTFSTLTVSNMSPEDSSIYLCSAGQNTEAFFGQGTRLTVV.

The V gene is TRBV6-5, the J gene TRBJ2-2; D is undetermined. Trimming stripped 0 bases from V and 3 bases from J, with 5 bases between. Germline V gene data show CDR1 as MNHEY and CDR2 as SVGAGI. The CDR3 consists of 14 residues. The CDR3 DNA follows: TGTGCCAGCAGTTACTCCCTCCACACCGGGGAGCTGTTTTTT. Translating gives CASSYSLHTGELFF.

The rearrangement uses TRBV28 and TRBJ2-5, with D perhaps being TRBD1 or TRBD2 (5 bases each). Trimming removed 1 base from V and 2 bases from J, with 11 bases in between. Germline CDR1 reads MDHEN; CDR2 reads SYDVKM. CDR3 length: 15 amino acids. CDR3 nucleotides: TGTGCCAGCAGTTTATCCCTCGGGGCTCAAGAGACCCAGTACTTC. It codes for CASSLSLGAQETQYF.

The chain carries TRBV7-2 and TRBJ2-7; no definite D call. The CDR3 runs 12 residues. Germline CDR1 is SGHTA and CDR2 is FQGNSA. The V end was cut by 1 base, the J end by 5 bases, with 6 bases between. The CDR3 protein is CASSLERNEQYF. CDR3 coding DNA: TGTGCCAGCAGCTTAGAGCGCAACGAGCAGTACTTC.

The chain combines TRBV21-1 with TRBJ1-1; the tabulated D call, TRBD1, remains unverified against the DNA. TRBV21-1 is annotated as a pseudogene. CDR3 length: 16 amino acids. The CDR3 region is CATKANVDTRNTEAFF. The CDR3, as DNA: TGTGCCACCAAAGCAAATGTCGACACCCGAAACACTGAAGCTTTCTTT.

In DNA form, the CDR3 reads TGTGCCATCAGTGGGGCAGGGGGCGAGGGCTACGAGCAGTACTTC. It codes for CAISGAGGEGYEQYF. The J gene is TRBJ2-7, the V gene TRBV10-3, with 8 bases lining up with TRBD1. Trimming at V came to 4 bases and at J to 3 bases, leaving 8 bases not matched to a gene. The CDR3 runs 15 residues. CDR1 and CDR2 from the germline V gene are ENHRY and SYGVKD.

Comments on this clone: This specimen includes other DNA sequences encoding the same CDR3. V usage is TRBV18 and J usage is TRBJ2-3; D assignment may be TRBD1 or TRBD2 (5 bases each). The V end was cut by 6 bases, the J end by 0 bases, with 16 bases between. This CDR3 spans 16 amino acids. The V gene's germline CDR1 is KGHSH and CDR2 LQKENI. CDR3 coding DNA: TGTGCCAGCTCCCCATCGGGGCAGCTTAGCACAGATACGCAGTATTTT. The encoded protein is CASSPSGQLSTDTQYF.

As for this clone: This may stem from a read error, because a much larger clone lies one nucleotide away. The V and J genes are TRBV30 and TRBJ2-5; D gene uncertain. Gene TRBJ2-7 matches the end of the DNA better, so the J call may be wrong. The CDR3 sequence is 11 residues long. Germline CDR1 and CDR2: GTSNPN and SVGIG (reference sequence). In DNA, the CDR3 is TGTGCCTGGAGTGACTCCTACGAGCAGTACTTC. Amino acids: CAWSDSYEQYF.

The V call is TRBV5-1, the J call TRBJ2-5; D is undetermined. Between the trimmed V and J ends, which lost 0 bases and 2 bases, there was a span of 11 bases. CDR1 and CDR2 (germline): SGHRS, YFSETQ. This CDR3 contains 15 residues. In DNA form, the CDR3 reads TGCGCCAGCAGCTTGGCCGGGCAGACTCAAGAGACCCAGTACTTC. Translating gives CASSLAGQTQETQYF.

A word on this clone: Other DNA sequences of this sample code for an identical CDR3. For the CDR3, the DNA is TGTGCCATCAGTGACAGGGACAACTATGGCTACACCTTC. It yields the protein CAISDRDNYGYTF. This sequence joins TRBV10-3 and TRBJ1-2, with a tentative D call TRBD1 (5 bases). This CDR3 region has 13 residues. Germline loops: CDR1 ENHRY, CDR2 SYGVKD. V shed 3 bases and J shed 2 bases, with 7 bases lying between them.

The J gene is TRBJ1-4, the V gene TRBV4-1; D ambiguous. V lost 0 bases to trimming and J lost 3 bases, with 8 bases between them. Per germline, CDR1 MGHRA and CDR2 YSYEKL. CDR3 length equals 15 residues. As DNA, the CDR3 is TGCGCCAGCAGCCAAGAGGGAGGTTCTAATGAAAAACTGTTTTTT. This codes for CASSQEGGSNEKLFF.

The chain couples TRBV6-6 to TRBJ2-7; D tentatively reads TRBD1 or TRBD2 (5 bases each). V was shortened by 7 bases and J by 0 bases, with 13 bases between the two germline ends. The CDR3 spans 14 residues. Germline CDR1 is MNHNY and CDR2 is SVGAGI (reference sequence). The CDR3 spells CASNPEGYSYEQYF. The CDR3, as DNA: TGTGCCAGCAATCCAGAGGGGTACTCCTACGAGCAGTACTTC.

The chain joins TRBV28 to TRBJ1-6, with 9 bases that match TRBD1. V lost 5 bases, J lost 6 bases, and 5 bases stayed unmatched. The length of the CDR3 is 15 residues. Per germline, CDR1 MDHEN and CDR2 SYDVKM. As DNA, the CDR3 is TGTGCCAGCAGTACAGGGGGCTTGGGTAATTCACCCCTCCACTTT. It codes for CASSTGGLGNSPLHF.

Details on this clone: Other DNA sequences from this sample encode an identical CDR3 as well. This rearrangement joins TRBV28 to TRBJ1-6; 10 nucleotides match TRBD1. V lost 4 bases, J lost 5 bases, and 5 bases stayed unmatched. CDR3 size: 16 residues. Germline V CDR1 and CDR2: MDHEN, SYDVKM. The CDR3 DNA reads as TGTGCCAGCAGTTCTCCGGGACAGGGGAATAATTCACCCCTCCACTTT. Translating gives CASSSPGQGNNSPLHF.

The V and J genes are TRBV10-2 and TRBJ2-5; D is unresolved. V lost 4 bases to trimming and J lost 0 bases, with 6 bases between them. The CDR3 contains 13 residues. Germline-derived CDR1 and CDR2 are WSHSY and SAAADI. Here the CDR3 reads CASSGQNQETQYF. In DNA, the CDR3 is TGCGCCAGCAGTGGGCAGAACCAAGAGACCCAGTACTTC.

This chain joins TRBV5-3 and TRBJ2-7, with 14 bases that match TRBD2. TRBV5-3 is an open reading frame whose function is uncertain. The V and J ends lost 4 bases and 3 bases, in that order; junction bases with no gene match: 12. This CDR3 region has 18 residues. As DNA, the CDR3 is TGTGCCAGAAGCAAGACCGGGACTAGCGGGAGAGGTCTCTACGAGCAGTACTTC. This sequence encodes CARSKTGTSGRGLYEQYF.

The chain joins TRBV29-1 to TRBJ2-2; 9 nucleotides align to TRBD1. The germline gives CDR1 SQVTM, CDR2 ANQGSEA. Losses at the gene ends were 6 bases for V and 0 bases for J; bases not matched to a gene: 2. The CDR3 is 14 amino acids. CDR3: CSVRTGANTGELFF. In DNA, the CDR3 is TGCAGCGTGCGGACAGGGGCGAACACCGGGGAGCTGTTTTTT.

This clone was picked up a small number of times. Within the sample, other DNA sequences also encode this same CDR3. The chain combines TRBV19 with TRBJ1-5, with unresolved D. The V gene's germline CDR1 is LNHDA and CDR2 SQIVND (reference sequence). V was pared by 9 bases and J by 2 bases, with 11 bases between. This CDR3 has 13 residues. The CDR3 loop reads CASSGTGNQPQHF. CDR3 nucleotides: TGTGCCAGCTCGGGTACAGGCAATCAGCCCCAGCATTTT.